Listed below are T cell receptor beta chains from one sample, sequenced in a study of CD8 T cells in Susac syndrome. One entry per CDR3 protein, called by TCRdb with MiXCR from the immunoSEQ multiplex PCR reads. The sample carries 150,000 to 200,000 distinct CDR3 sequences, 85% to 95% recorded once. The sequencing input was CD8+ T cells from PBMCs. These receptors were taken from a human donor with Susac syndrome. Both conserved end residues are part of each CDR3. Each record gives: J gene, clone size, D gene, V gene, CDR3 DNA, CDR3 protein. D genes are given only for firm matches. The listing skips clone size in some rows; elsewhere it reads once, few, many or a size class.

TRBJ1-2	-	TRBD1	TRBV30	TGTGCCTGGAGCCCAGGGGGAGGCTACACCTTC	CAWSPGGGYTF
TRBJ2-5	-	TRBD2	TRBV15	TGTGCCACCAGCAGAATAGCGGGAGAGACCCAGTACTTC	CATSRIAGETQYF
TRBJ2-7	-	-	TRBV5-1	TGCGCCAGCAGCAAAGGACAAGCCTACGAGCAGTACTTC	CASSKGQAYEQYF
TRBJ1-2	-	-	TRBV5-1	TGCGCCAGCAGCGTAGCTCAGGAGTTCTATGGCTACACCTTC	CASSVAQEFYGYTF
TRBJ2-7	-	-	TRBV14	TGTGCCAGCAGCCATCAAAAAGGGCGCAGCTCCTACGAGCAGTACTTC	CASSHQKGRSSYEQYF
TRBJ2-7	-	-	TRBV7-9	TGTGCCAGCAGCTTATATCCCGGACAAATATACGAGCAGTACTTC	CASSLYPGQIYEQYF
TRBJ1-5	-	-	TRBV6-5	TGTGCCAGCAGCCCCTTTAGCGGGGTGAATCAGCCCCAGCATTTT	CASSPFSGVNQPQHF
TRBJ2-2	-	-	TRBV20-1	TGCAGTGCTAGACGATCCGGGACTTCGAACACCGGGGAGCTGTTTTTT	CSARRSGTSNTGELFF
TRBJ1-2	-	-	TRBV4-1	TGCGCCAGCAGCCAGGAAGGGGGATATGGCTACACCTTC	CASSQEGGYGYTF
TRBJ2-1	once	-	TRBV5-6	TGTGCCAGCAGCCTGCCGCGGGGTAATGAGCAGTTCTTC	CASSLPRGNEQFF
TRBJ2-3	-	-	TRBV3-1	TGTGCCAGCAGCCAAGATCGTGAGTTAGATACGCAGTATTTT	CASSQDRELDTQYF
TRBJ1-1	-	-	TRBV7-2	TGTGCCAGCAGCTTAGAAAGGCTTTACACTGAAGCTTTCTTT	CASSLERLYTEAFF
TRBJ2-1	few	-	TRBV13	TGTGCCAGCAGCGAGGGGAGCTCCTACAATGAGCAGTTCTTC	CASSEGSSYNEQFF
TRBJ1-1	-	-	TRBV12-5	TGTGCTAGTGGTCCCTTCGGGGGAAACACTGAAGCTTTCTTT	CASGPFGGNTEAFF
TRBJ2-7	-	TRBD1	TRBV30	TGTGCCTGGGAGTCCGGGGACAGTGCCTACGAGCAGTACTTC	CAWESGDSAYEQYF
TRBJ1-4	-	-	TRBV29-1	TGCAGCGTTGCTTTCCCCGCAGGGATCGGTGAAAAACTGTTTTTT	CSVAFPAGIGEKLFF
TRBJ2-5	-	-	TRBV30	TGTGCCTGGAGCGATTGGGGGGAGGCCCAGTACTTC	CAWSDWGEAQYF
TRBJ1-2	-	-	TRBV10-3	TGTGCCATCCAGCTGGTAGGGTATGGCTACACCTTC	CAIQLVGYGYTF
TRBJ2-5	-	TRBD2	TRBV5-6	TGTGCCAGCAGCTTGGAGCGGGAGACTGTCGGGGAGACCCAGTACTTC	CASSLERETVGETQYF
TRBJ2-2	once	TRBD1	TRBV20-1	TGCAGTGCTAGGGGAGAGGGACAGGGGGTAACCGGGGAGCTGTTTTTT	CSARGEGQGVTGELFF
TRBJ2-7	-	-	TRBV2	TGTGCCAGCAAAAAGCGAGGACTAAACTACGAGCAGTACTTC	CASKKRGLNYEQYF
TRBJ2-7	-	-	TRBV20-1	TGCAGTGCTAGAGATACAGGGATCTACGAGCAGTACTTC	CSARDTGIYEQYF